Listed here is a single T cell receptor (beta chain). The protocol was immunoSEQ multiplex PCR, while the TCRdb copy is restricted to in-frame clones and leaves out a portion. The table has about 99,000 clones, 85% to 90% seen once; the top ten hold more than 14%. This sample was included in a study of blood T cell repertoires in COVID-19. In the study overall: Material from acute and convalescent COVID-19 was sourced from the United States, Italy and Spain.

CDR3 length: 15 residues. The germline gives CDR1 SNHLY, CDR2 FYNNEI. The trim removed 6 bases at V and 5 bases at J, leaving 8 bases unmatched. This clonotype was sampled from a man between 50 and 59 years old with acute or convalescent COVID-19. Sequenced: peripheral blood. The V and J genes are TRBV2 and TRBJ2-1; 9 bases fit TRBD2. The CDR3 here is CASSAGGRVDNEQFF. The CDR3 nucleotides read TGTGCCAGCAGCGCGGGGGGGAGGGTTGACAATGAGCAGTTCTTC. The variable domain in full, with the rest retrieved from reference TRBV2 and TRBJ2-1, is EPEVTQTPSHQVTQMGQEVILRCVPISNHLYFYWYRQILGQKVEFLVSFYNNEISEKSEIFDDQFSVERPDGSNFTLKIRSTKLEDSAMYFCASSAGGRVDNEQFFGPGTRLTVL.